A selection of T cell receptor beta chains follows, all from one sample in a study of vaccination and CD4 T cells after COVID-19. No antigens are known for them. TCRdb redid the calling of the PCR reads with MiXCR, one entry per CDR3 protein. The sample has 15,000 to 20,000 distinct CDR3 sequences; around 40% are singletons. The material sequenced was CD4+ T cells from blood, cultured in vitro, taken after SARS-CoV-2 vaccination. Receptors originate from a human donor who had recovered from COVID-19. The CDR3 runs from the conserved cysteine through the conserved F or W. The D gene is left open where the match is weak. The listing skips clone size in some rows; elsewhere it reads once, few, many or a size class.

d_call	v_call	clone_size	j_call	cdr3_aa	cdr3_nt
TRBD1	TRBV2	-	TRBJ1-5	CASDWTGVDQPQHF	TGTGCCAGCGACTGGACAGGGGTTGATCAGCCCCAGCATTTT
TRBD1	TRBV19	few	TRBJ2-7	CASKHSGTGKYEQYF	TGTGCCAGTAAGCATTCCGGGACAGGAAAATACGAGCAGTACTTC
TRBD1	TRBV6-1	-	TRBJ1-2	CASSEGQFPGYTF	TGTGCCAGCAGTGAGGGACAGTTCCCAGGCTACACCTTC
TRBD2	TRBV2	-	TRBJ2-7	CASTLYGLAVGVTYEQYF	TGTGCCAGCACTCTATACGGACTAGCTGTGGGTGTAACCTACGAGCAGTACTTC
TRBD1	TRBV20-1	few	TRBJ2-5	CSASRGQQPGQETQYF	TGCAGTGCTAGTCGGGGACAGCAGCCCGGCCAAGAGACCCAGTACTTC
TRBD1	TRBV4-1	-	TRBJ1-1	CASSQARDRNTEAFF	TGCGCCAGCAGCCAAGCCCGGGACAGGAACACTGAAGCTTTCTTT
-	TRBV4-1	-	TRBJ2-7	CASSQVNMGWADEQYF	TGCGCCAGCAGCCAAGTGAATATGGGGTGGGCGGACGAGCAGTACTTC
-	TRBV2	few	TRBJ1-5	CASRRFQGINQPQHF	TGTGCCAGCAGGAGGTTTCAGGGAATCAATCAGCCCCAGCATTTT
-	TRBV19	once	TRBJ2-3	CASSIVGDTQYF	TGTGCCAGTAGTATAGTAGGGGATACGCAGTATTTT
TRBD2	TRBV5-4	few	TRBJ2-7	CASSRGGVYEQYF	TGTGCCAGCAGCCGTGGGGGGGTTTACGAGCAGTACTTC
-	TRBV7-2	few	TRBJ1-1	CASSLAGRTTEAFF	TGTGCCAGCAGCTTAGCCGGCAGAACGACTGAAGCTTTCTTT
-	TRBV28	-	TRBJ2-3	CASSLPPGITDTQYF	TGTGCCAGCAGCCTACCTCCAGGGATTACAGATACGCAGTATTTT
TRBD2	TRBV4-2	-	TRBJ2-1	CASSQDGTSGYNEQFF	TGTGCCAGCAGCCAAGACGGGACTAGCGGTTACAATGAGCAGTTCTTC
-	TRBV20-1	-	TRBJ2-7	CSARYPGGSTHEQYF	TGCAGTGCTAGATACCCCGGAGGTAGCACCCACGAGCAGTACTTC
TRBD2	TRBV20-1	few	TRBJ2-2	CSARDSGGVTGELFF	TGCAGTGCTAGAGATTCGGGGGGGGTAACCGGGGAGCTGTTTTTT
-	TRBV15	few	TRBJ1-2	CATSRDRAYPHGYTF	TGTGCCACCAGCAGAGATAGGGCCTATCCTCACGGCTACACCTTC
-	TRBV12-3/TRBV12-4	-	TRBJ1-4	CASSLSSTNEKLFF	TGTGCCAGCAGTTTAAGCTCAACTAATGAAAAACTGTTTTTT
-	TRBV20-1	once	TRBJ1-3	CSAAAGTSGNTIYF	TGCAGTGCCGCTGCCGGGACCTCTGGAAACACCATATATTTT
-	TRBV6-5	-	TRBJ2-4	CASSYSGGTKNIQYF	TGTGCCAGCAGTTACTCAGGGGGAACCAAAAACATTCAGTACTTC
-	TRBV6-5	few	TRBJ1-6	CASSYATANSPLHF	TGTGCCAGCAGTTACGCGACGGCGAATTCACCCCTCCACTTT
-	TRBV27	-	TRBJ2-2	CASSLGRGNTGELFF	TGTGCCAGCAGTTTGGGCAGGGGGAACACCGGGGAGCTGTTTTTT
-	TRBV2	few	TRBJ1-5	CASRGQDRRQPQHF	TGTGCCAGCAGGGGCCAAGACAGGCGGCAGCCCCAGCATTTT
-	TRBV2	-	TRBJ2-7	CASSVQKVSYEQYF	TGTGCCAGCAGTGTCCAGAAAGTCTCCTACGAGCAGTACTTC
TRBD2	TRBV5-4	few	TRBJ2-3	CASGAGGFPDTQYF	TGTGCCAGCGGTGCGGGAGGATTCCCAGATACGCAGTATTTT
-	TRBV27	-	TRBJ2-2	CASSRSGGELFF	TGTGCCAGCAGTCGGTCGGGAGGGGAGCTGTTTTTT
-	TRBV7-3	-	TRBJ2-5	CASSITREETQYF	TGTGCCAGCAGCATTACTCGCGAAGAGACCCAGTACTTC
TRBD2	TRBV6-1	-	TRBJ2-3	CASTRTSGSDTQYF	TGTGCCAGCACCCGGACTAGTGGCTCAGATACGCAGTATTTT
-	TRBV6-5	few	TRBJ2-5	CASSYRTALKGETQYF	TGTGCCAGCAGTTACCGGACAGCGCTAAAGGGGGAGACCCAGTACTTC
-	TRBV5-1	-	TRBJ1-1	CASSIQGGTEAFF	TGCGCCAGCAGCATACAGGGTGGGACTGAAGCTTTCTTT
-	TRBV24-1	-	TRBJ2-3	CATSRGYTDTQYF	TGTGCCACCAGTCGAGGGTACACAGATACGCAGTATTTT
-	TRBV12-3/TRBV12-4	-	TRBJ2-2	CADQATFNTGELFF	TGTGCCGACCAGGCGACTTTTAACACCGGGGAGCTGTTTTTT
TRBD1	TRBV7-3	-	TRBJ2-3	CASSQLSGTDRPDTQYF	TGCGCCAGCAGCCAACTATCCGGGACAGATCGACCAGATACGCAGTATTTT
-	TRBV6-5	-	TRBJ2-1	CASGSGSTYSYNEQFF	TGTGCCAGCGGTTCCGGGAGTACCTATTCCTACAATGAGCAGTTCTTC
-	TRBV6-2/TRBV6-3	-	TRBJ2-1	CASSYSDRSRRNLKGSYNEQFF	TGTGCCAGCAGTTACTCGGATCGCTCGCGCCGAAACCTTAAAGGCTCCTACAATGAGCAGTTCTTC
TRBD1	TRBV15	few	TRBJ1-1	CATKATGVSEAFF	TGTGCCACCAAGGCAACAGGGGTATCTGAAGCTTTCTTT
-	TRBV7-6	few	TRBJ1-4	CASSPRQTMRGATNEKLFF	TGTGCCAGCAGCCCGCGTCAGACAATGAGAGGTGCAACTAATGAAAAACTGTTTTTT
-	TRBV19	-	TRBJ2-7	CASNEQGVVGEQYF	TGTGCCAGTAATGAACAGGGCGTGGTGGGCGAGCAGTACTTC
-	TRBV6-5	-	TRBJ1-6	CASSYERPGSYNSPLHF	TGTGCCAGCAGTTACGAACGGCCAGGGTCCTATAATTCACCCCTCCACTTT
-	TRBV7-2	few	TRBJ1-6	CASSFSSGSPLHF	TGTGCCAGCAGCTTCTCTTCGGGTTCACCCCTCCACTTT
-	TRBV12-3/TRBV12-4	-	TRBJ1-1	CASSFANTEAFF	TGTGCCAGCAGTTTCGCGAACACTGAAGCTTTCTTT
TRBD1	TRBV6-1	few	TRBJ1-5	CASLNTGTGHQPQHF	TGTGCCAGCCTTAATACCGGGACAGGGCATCAGCCCCAGCATTTT
TRBD2	TRBV11-1	-	TRBJ2-1	CASSTGTSGRSSYNEQFF	TGTGCCAGCAGTACCGGGACTAGCGGGAGGAGCTCCTACAATGAGCAGTTCTTC
-	TRBV7-8	medium-sized	TRBJ1-2	CASSLGGNLWGYTF	TGTGCCAGCAGCCTCGGCGGCAATCTATGGGGCTACACCTTC
-	TRBV6-1	few	TRBJ2-2	CASSVLQNTGELFF	TGTGCCAGCAGTGTCCTGCAGAACACCGGGGAGCTGTTTTTT
-	TRBV12-3/TRBV12-4	-	TRBJ2-5	CASSYGQETQYF	TGTGCCAGCAGTTACGGCCAAGAGACCCAGTACTTC
-	TRBV19	-	TRBJ1-5	CANPHRPSNQPQHF	TGTGCCAACCCTCATAGACCTAGCAATCAGCCCCAGCATTTT
-	TRBV12-3/TRBV12-4	few	TRBJ1-5	CASSTTGGASWNQPQHF	TGTGCCAGCAGTACAACGGGTGGAGCGTCGTGGAATCAGCCCCAGCATTTT
TRBD2	TRBV7-9	-	TRBJ2-5	CASSWNQQGSLAGQETQYF	TGTGCCAGCAGCTGGAACCAACAGGGCTCACTAGCGGGGCAAGAGACCCAGTACTTC
-	TRBV20-1	large	TRBJ2-3	CSARVNEASDTDTQYF	TGCAGTGCTAGAGTCAATGAGGCGAGCGACACAGATACGCAGTATTTT
TRBD1	TRBV24-1	few	TRBJ2-5	CATSDWDSQETQYF	TGTGCCACCAGTGATTGGGACAGCCAAGAGACCCAGTACTTC